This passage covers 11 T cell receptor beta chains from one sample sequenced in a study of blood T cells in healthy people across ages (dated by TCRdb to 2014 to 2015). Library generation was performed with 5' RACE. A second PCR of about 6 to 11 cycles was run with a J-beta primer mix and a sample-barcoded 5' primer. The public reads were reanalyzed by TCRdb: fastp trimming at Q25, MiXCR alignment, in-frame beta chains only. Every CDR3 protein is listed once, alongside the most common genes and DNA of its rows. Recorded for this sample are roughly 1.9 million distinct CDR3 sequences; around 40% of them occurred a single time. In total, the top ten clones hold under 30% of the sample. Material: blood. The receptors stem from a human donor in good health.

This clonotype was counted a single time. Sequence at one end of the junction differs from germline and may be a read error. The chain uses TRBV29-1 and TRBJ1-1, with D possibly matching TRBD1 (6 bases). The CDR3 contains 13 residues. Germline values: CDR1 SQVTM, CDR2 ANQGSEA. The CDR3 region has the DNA TGCGGCGTCGCAGGGGTAATGAACACTGAAGCTTTCTTT. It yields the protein CGVAGVMNTEAFF. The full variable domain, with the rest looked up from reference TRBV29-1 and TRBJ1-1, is SAVISQKPSRDICQRGTSLTIQCQVDSQVTMMFWYRQQPGQSLTLIATANQGSEATYESGFVIDKFPISRPNLTFSTLTVSNMSPEDSSIYLCGVAGVMNTEAFFGQGTRLTVV.

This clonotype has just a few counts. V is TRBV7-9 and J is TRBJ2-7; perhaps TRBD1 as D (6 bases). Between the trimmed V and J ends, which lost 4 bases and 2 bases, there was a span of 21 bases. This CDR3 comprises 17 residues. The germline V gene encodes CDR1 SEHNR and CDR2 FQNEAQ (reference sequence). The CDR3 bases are TGTGCCAGCAGCTGGGCCGCCACAGGGAGCCTCACCTACGAGCAGTACTTC. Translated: CASSWAATGSLTYEQYF.

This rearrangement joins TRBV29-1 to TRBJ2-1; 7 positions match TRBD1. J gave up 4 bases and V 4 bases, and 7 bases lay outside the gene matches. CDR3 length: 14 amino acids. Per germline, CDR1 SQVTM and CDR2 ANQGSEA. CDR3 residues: CSVGTGTEYNEQFF. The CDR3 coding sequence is TGCAGCGTTGGGACCGGGACAGAGTACAATGAGCAGTTCTTC.

This CDR3 is CSVADSYNEQYF. CDR3 nucleotide sequence: TGCAGCGTGGCAGACAGCTACAATGAGCAGTACTTC. The gene calls are TRBV29-1 and TRBJ2-5, with D possibly being TRBD1 (5 bases). The V gene's germline CDR1 is SQVTM and CDR2 ANQGSEA. This CDR3 is 12 amino acids long. V shed 6 bases and J shed 11 bases, with 19 bases lying between them.

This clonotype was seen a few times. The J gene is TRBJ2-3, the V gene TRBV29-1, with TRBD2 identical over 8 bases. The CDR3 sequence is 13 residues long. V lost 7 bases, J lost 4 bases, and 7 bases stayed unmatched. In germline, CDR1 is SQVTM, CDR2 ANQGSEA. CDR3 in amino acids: CSGKRGTADTQYF. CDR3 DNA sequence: TGCAGCGGTAAGCGGGGGACCGCAGATACGCAGTATTTT.

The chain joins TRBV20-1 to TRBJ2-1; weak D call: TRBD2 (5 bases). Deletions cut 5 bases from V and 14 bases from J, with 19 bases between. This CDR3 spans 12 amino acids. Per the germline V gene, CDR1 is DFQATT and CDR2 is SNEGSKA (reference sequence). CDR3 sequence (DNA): TGCAGTGCTGAGGGAGATGGCAGGTCGGAGTTCTTC. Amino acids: CSAEGDGRSEFF.

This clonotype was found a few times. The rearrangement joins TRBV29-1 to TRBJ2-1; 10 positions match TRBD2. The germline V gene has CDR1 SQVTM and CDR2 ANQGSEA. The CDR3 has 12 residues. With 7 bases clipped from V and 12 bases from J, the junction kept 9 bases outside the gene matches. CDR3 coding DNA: TGCAGCGCTGGAGCGGGGGGGATCGGGCAGTTCTTC. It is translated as CSAGAGGIGQFF.

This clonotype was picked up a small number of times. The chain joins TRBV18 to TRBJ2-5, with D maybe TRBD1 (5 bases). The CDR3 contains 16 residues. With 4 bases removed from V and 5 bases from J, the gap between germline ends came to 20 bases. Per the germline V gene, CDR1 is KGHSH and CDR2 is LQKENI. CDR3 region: CASSLTQGLMLETQYF. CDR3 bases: TGTGCCAGCTCACTCACCCAGGGTTTAATGTTGGAGACCCAGTACTTC.

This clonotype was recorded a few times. The CDR3 region has the DNA TGCAGCGCCCTACAGGGGATCGGCTATGGCTACACCTTC. It yields the protein CSALQGIGYGYTF. The V gene is TRBV29-1, the J gene TRBJ1-2; TRBD1 aligns across 7 bases. This CDR3 region has 13 residues. The V segment lost 7 bases and the J segment 4 bases; nucleotides outside the gene matches: 9. The V gene's germline CDR1 is SQVTM and CDR2 ANQGSEA.

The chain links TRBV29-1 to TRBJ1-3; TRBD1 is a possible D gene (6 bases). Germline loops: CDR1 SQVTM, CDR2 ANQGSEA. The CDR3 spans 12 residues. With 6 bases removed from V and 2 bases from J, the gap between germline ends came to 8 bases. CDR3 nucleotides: TGCAGCGTAACAGGGACTGGAAACACCATATATTTT. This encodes CSVTGTGNTIYF.

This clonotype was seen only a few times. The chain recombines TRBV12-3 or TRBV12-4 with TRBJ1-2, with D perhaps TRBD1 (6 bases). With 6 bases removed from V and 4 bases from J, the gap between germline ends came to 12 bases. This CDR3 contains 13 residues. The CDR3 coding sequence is TGTGCCAGCAGCACAGGGTTTACCTATGGCTACACCTTC. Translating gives CASSTGFTYGYTF.